This T cell receptor (beta chain) was retrieved from a study of vaccination and CD4 T cells after COVID-19. Study at large: Stimulation of the cells used overlapping spike peptide pools from SARS-CoV-2 and from the common cold coronaviruses HCoV-NL63, HCoV-OC43 and HCoV-229E.

The CDR3 consists of 14 residues. With V trimmed by 5 bases and J by 4 bases, 5 bases remained unmatched. Germline CDR1 and CDR2: SGHTA and FQGNSA. With regard to this clonotype: Antigen specificity is unknown.

Indicated treatment: approximately nine-day PBMC culture with coronavirus spike peptide pools or control peptides (ViraFEST assay). An Oncomine TCR Beta short-read assay was used to sequence the DNA from cultured CD4+ T cells. TCRdb independently ran MiXCR on the PCR reads; one entry per CDR3 protein. The sample holds some 8,000 distinct CDR3 sequences; over 60% are singletons and the top ten take roughly 36%. Sequencing input: CD4+ T cells from blood, cultured in vitro. J is TRBJ1-3 and V is TRBV7-2; 7 positions agree with TRBD1. This TCR was sampled from a human donor who had recovered from COVID-19. In DNA form, the CDR3 reads TGTGCCAGCAGCCAGACAGGGTGGGGAAACACCATATATTTT. Translation: CASSQTGWGNTIYF.